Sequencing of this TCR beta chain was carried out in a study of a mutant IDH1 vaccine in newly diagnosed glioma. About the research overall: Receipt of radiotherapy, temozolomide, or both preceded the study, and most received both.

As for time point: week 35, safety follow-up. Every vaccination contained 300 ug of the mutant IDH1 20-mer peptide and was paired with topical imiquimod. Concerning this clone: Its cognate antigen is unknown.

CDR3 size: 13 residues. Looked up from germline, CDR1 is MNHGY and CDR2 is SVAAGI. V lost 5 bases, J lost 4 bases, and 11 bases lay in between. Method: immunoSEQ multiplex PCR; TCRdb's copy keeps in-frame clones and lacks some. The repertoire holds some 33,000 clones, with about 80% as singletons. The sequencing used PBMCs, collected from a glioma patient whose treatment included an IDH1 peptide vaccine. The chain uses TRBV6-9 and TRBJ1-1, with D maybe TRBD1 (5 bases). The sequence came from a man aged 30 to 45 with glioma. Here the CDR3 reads CASSDVGRTEAFF. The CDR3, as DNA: TGTGCCAGCAGTGATGTGGGACGCACTGAAGCTTTCTTT.